Below are 2 T cell receptor beta chains sequenced from a single sample in a study of immune heterogeneity within non-small cell lung tumors (dated by TCRdb to the late 2010s). Genomic DNA extracted from bulk tumor tissue served as TCR template, with 600 ng gDNA amplified per sample. Multiple biopsies per primary tumor were taken during surgery, spaced as far apart as possible within the tumor mass. The study cohort was described as untreated, and patients were newly diagnosed NSCLC cases undergoing curative surgery. Instrument used: HiSeq X Ten. A multiplex PCR system amplified the TCR beta CDR3 region, with a first 10-cycle round using 32 V-gene forward and 13 J-gene reverse primers. TCRdb reprocessed the public reads (quality trimming at Q25 with fastp, clone calling with MiXCR) and kept in-frame beta chains. Each entry is one CDR3 protein sequence, shown with its most common DNA and genes. The sample contains more than 9,500 distinct CDR3 sequences, 30% to 35% of them found a single time. Approximately 10% of the sample goes to the ten largest clones.

The sample comprised lung tumor tissue. The receptor set was obtained from a man aged 55 to 70 with non-small cell lung cancer.

By sample share, this clonotype is medium-sized (0.01 to 0.1%). J is TRBJ1-6 and V is TRBV6-1, with D maybe TRBD1 (6 bases). Germline lookup yields CDR1 MNHNS and CDR2 SASEGT. The CDR3 is made up of 17 amino acids. Trimming left V 5 bases short and J 5 bases short, with 19 bases between. This chain's CDR3 is CASSYGRGRRNNSPLHF. CDR3 in DNA: TGTGCCAGCAGTTATGGACGGGGGCGTAGGAATAATTCACCCCTCCACTTT.

By share of the sample, this clonotype is medium-sized. The V gene is TRBV12-3 or TRBV12-4, the J gene TRBJ2-3, with 8 bases lining up with TRBD1. This CDR3 contains 17 residues. V lost 5 bases, J lost 3 bases, and 13 bases stayed unmatched. The CDR3, as DNA: TGTGCCAGCAGTCGGCCTTTACAGGGGGGCGGGACAGATACGCAGTATTTT. Amino acids: CASSRPLQGGGTDTQYF.